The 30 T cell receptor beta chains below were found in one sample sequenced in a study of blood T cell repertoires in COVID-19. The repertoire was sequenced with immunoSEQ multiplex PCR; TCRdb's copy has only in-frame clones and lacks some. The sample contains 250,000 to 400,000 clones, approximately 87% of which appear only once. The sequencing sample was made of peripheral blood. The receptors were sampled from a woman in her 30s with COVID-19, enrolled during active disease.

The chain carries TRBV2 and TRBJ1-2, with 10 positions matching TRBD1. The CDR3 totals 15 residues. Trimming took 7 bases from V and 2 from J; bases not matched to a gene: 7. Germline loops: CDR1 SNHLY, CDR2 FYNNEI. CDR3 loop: CASKTWTGGNYGYTF. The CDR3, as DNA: TGTGCCAGCAAGACTTGGACAGGGGGGAACTATGGCTACACCTTC.

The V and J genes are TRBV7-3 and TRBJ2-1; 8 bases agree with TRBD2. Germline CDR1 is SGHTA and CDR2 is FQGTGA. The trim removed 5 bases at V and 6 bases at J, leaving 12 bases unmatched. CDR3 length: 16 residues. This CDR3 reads CASSPSPGGLVNEQFF. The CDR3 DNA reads TGTGCCAGCAGCCCTTCCCCGGGGGGGCTAGTCAATGAGCAGTTCTTC.

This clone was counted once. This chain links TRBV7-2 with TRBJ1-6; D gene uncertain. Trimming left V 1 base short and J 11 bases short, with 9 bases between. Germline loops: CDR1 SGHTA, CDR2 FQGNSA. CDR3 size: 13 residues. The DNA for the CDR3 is TGTGCCAGCAGCTTAGTTGCGAATCCACCCCTCCACTTT. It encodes CASSLVANPPLHF. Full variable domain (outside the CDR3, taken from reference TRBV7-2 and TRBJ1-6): GAGVSQSPSNKVTEKGKDVELRCDPISGHTALYWYRQSLGQGLEFLIYFQGNSAPDKSGLPSDRFSAERTGGSVSTLTIQRTQQEDSAVYLCASSLVANPPLHFGNGTRLTVT.

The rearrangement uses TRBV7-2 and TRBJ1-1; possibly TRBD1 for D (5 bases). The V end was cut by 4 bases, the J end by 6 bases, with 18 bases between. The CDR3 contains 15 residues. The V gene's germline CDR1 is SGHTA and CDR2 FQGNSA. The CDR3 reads CASSSSYPGYPEAFF. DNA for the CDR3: TGTGCCAGCAGCTCCAGTTATCCAGGGTACCCTGAAGCTTTCTTT.

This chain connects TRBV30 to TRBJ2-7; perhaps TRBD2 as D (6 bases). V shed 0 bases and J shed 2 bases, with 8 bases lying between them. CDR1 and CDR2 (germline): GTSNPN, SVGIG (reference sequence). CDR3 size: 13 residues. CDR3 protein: CAWSVRLAYEQYF. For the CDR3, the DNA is TGTGCCTGGAGTGTACGACTAGCCTACGAGCAGTACTTC.

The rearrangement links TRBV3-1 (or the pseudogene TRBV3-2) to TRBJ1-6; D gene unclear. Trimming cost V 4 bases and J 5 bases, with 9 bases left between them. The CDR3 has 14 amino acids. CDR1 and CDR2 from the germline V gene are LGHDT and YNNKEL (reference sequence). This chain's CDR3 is CASSPRRDNSPLHF. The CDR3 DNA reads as TGTGCCAGCAGCCCTCGGAGGGATAATTCACCCCTCCACTTT.

In DNA, the CDR3 is TGTGCCAGCAGCTATGGACAGGCCTCTGGAAACACCATATATTTT. Protein product: CASSYGQASGNTIYF. The V and J genes are TRBV14 and TRBJ1-3, with 7 nucleotides matching TRBD1. From germline, CDR1 is SGHDN and CDR2 FVKESK. The CDR3 is 15 residues long. The trim removed 5 bases at V and 0 bases at J, leaving 4 bases unmatched.

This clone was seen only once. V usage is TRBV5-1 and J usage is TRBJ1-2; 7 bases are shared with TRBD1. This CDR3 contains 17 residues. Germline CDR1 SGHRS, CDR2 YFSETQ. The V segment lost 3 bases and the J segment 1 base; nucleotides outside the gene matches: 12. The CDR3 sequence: CASSSTYTGADNYGYTF. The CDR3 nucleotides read TGCGCCAGCAGCTCAACCTACACAGGGGCAGATAACTATGGCTACACCTTC.

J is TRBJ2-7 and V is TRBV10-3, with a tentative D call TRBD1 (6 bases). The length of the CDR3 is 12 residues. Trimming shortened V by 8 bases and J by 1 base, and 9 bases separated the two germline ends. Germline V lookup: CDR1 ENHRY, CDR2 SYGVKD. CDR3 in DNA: TGTGCCATCGGACAGATGTCCTACGAGCAGTACTTC. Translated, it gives CAIGQMSYEQYF.

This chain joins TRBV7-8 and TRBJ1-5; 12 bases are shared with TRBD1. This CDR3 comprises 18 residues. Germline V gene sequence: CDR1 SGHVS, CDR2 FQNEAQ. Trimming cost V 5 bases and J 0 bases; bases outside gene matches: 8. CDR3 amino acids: CASSLRDRGLYSNQPQHF. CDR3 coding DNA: TGTGCCAGCAGCCTCCGGGACAGGGGGCTTTATAGCAATCAGCCCCAGCATTTT.

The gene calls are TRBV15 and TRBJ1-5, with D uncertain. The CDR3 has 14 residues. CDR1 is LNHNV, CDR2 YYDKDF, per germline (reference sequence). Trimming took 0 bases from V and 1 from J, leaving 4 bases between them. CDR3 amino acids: CATSRDPSNQPQHF. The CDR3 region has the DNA TGTGCCACCAGCAGAGATCCGAGCAATCAGCCCCAGCATTTT.

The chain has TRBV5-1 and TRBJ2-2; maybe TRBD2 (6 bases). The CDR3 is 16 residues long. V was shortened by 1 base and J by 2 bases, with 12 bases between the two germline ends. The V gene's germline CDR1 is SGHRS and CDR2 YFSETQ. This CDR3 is CASSLFGGDNTGELFF. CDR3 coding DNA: TGCGCCAGCAGCTTGTTTGGCGGGGATAACACCGGGGAGCTGTTTTTT.

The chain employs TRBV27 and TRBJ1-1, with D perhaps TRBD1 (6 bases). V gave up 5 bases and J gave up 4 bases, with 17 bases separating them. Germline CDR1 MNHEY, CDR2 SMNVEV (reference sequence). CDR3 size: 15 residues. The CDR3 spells CASSPQGSGFTEAFF. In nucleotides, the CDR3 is TGTGCCAGCAGTCCTCAGGGGAGCGGATTCACTGAAGCTTTCTTT.

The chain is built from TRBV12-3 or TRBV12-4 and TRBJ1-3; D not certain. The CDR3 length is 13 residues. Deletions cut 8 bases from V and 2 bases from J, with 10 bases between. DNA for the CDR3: TGTGCCAGCGCGCAGGTAGCTGGAAACACCATATATTTT. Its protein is CASAQVAGNTIYF.

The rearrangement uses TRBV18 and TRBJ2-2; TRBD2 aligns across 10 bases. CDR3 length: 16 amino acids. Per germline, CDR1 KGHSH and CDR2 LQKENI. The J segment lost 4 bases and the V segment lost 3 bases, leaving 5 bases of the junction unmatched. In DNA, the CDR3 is TGTGCCAGCTCACCTTCTAGCGGGAGAGGCACCGGGGAGCTGTTTTTT. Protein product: CASSPSSGRGTGELFF.

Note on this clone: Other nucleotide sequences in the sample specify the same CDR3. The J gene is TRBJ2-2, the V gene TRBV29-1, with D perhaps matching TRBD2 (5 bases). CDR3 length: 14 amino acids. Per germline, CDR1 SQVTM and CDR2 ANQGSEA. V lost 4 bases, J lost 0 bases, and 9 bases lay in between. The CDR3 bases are TGCAGCGTTGGAGGGTTAACGAACACCGGGGAGCTGTTTTTT. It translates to CSVGGLTNTGELFF.

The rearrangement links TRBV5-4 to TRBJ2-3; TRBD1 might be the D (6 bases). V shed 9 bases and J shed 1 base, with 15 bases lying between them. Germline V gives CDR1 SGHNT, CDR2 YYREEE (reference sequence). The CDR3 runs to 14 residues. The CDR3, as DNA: TGTGCCACGCAGGGGAAAGGGGGCACAGATACGCAGTATTTT. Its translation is CATQGKGGTDTQYF. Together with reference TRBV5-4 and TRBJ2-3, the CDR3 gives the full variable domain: ETGVTQSPTHLIKTRGQQVTLRCSSQSGHNTVSWYQQALGQGPQFIFQYYREEENGRGNFPPRFSGLQFPNYSSELNVNALELDDSALYLCATQGKGGTDTQYFGPGTRLTVL.

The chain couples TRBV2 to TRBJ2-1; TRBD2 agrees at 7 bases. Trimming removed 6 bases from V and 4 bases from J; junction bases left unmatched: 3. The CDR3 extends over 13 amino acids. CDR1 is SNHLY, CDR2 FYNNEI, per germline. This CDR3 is CASRLAAYNEQFF. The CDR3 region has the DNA TGTGCCAGCAGGCTAGCGGCTTACAATGAGCAGTTCTTC.

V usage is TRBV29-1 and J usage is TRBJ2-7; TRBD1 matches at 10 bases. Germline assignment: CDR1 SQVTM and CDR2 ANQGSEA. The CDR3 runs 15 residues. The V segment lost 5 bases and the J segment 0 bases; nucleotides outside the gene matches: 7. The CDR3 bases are TGCAGCGTTCGATCCCGGGACAGGGGCTCCTACGAGCAGTACTTC. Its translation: CSVRSRDRGSYEQYF.

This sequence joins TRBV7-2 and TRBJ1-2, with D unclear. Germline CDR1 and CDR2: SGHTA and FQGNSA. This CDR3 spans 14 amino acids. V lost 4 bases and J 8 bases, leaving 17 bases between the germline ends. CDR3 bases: TGTGCCAGCAGCTCCTACATGGACTGGGGAGGCTACACCTTC. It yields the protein CASSSYMDWGGYTF.

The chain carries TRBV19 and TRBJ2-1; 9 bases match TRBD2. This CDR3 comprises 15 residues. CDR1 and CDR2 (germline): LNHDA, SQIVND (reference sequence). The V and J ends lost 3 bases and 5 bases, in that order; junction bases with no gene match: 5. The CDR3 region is CASSMGAGGHNEQFF. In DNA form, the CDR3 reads TGTGCCAGTAGTATGGGAGCGGGAGGCCACAATGAGCAGTTCTTC. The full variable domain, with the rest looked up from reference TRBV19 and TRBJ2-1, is DGGITQSPKYLFRKEGQNVTLSCEQNLNHDAMYWYRQDPGQGLRLIYYSQIVNDFQKGDIAEGYSVSREKKESFPLTVTSAQKNPTAFYLCASSMGAGGHNEQFFGPGTRLTVL.

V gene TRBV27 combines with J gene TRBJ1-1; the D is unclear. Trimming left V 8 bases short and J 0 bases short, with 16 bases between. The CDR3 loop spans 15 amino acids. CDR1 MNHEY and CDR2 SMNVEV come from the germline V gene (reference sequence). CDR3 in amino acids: CASRSGSLMNTEAFF. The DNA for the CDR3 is TGTGCCAGCCGTTCAGGCAGTCTCATGAACACTGAAGCTTTCTTT.

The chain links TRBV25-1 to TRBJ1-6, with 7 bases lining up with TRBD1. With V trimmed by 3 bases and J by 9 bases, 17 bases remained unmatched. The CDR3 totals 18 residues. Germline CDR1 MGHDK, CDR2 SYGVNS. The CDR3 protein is CASSDLPGQKNAGSPLHF. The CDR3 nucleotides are TGTGCCAGCAGTGACCTCCCGGGACAGAAGAATGCAGGTTCACCCCTCCACTTT.

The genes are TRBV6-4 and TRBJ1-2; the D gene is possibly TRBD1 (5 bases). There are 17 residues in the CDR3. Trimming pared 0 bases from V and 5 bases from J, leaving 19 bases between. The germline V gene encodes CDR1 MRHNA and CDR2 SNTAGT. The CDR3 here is CASSDSIGTGVGYGYTF. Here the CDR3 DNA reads TGTGCCAGCAGTGACTCGATAGGGACTGGCGTGGGGTATGGCTACACCTTC.

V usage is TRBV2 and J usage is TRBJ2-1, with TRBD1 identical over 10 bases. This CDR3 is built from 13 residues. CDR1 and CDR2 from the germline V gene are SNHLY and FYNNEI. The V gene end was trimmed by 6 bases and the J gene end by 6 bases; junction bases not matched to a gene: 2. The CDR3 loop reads CASRGDRGNEQFF. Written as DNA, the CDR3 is TGTGCCAGCAGAGGGGACAGGGGCAATGAGCAGTTCTTC.

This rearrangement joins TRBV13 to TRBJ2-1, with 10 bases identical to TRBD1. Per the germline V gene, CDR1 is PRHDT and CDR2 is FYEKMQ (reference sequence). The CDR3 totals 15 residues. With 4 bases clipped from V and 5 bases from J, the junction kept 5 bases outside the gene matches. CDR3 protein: CASSSGGTGDNEQFF. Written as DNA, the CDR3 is TGTGCCAGCAGCTCGGGCGGGACAGGGGACAATGAGCAGTTCTTC.

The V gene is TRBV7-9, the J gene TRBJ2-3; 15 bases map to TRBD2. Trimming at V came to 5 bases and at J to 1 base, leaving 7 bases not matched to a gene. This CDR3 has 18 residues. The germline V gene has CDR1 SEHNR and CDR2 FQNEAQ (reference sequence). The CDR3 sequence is CASSPGLAGGPRTDTQYF. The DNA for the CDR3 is TGTGCCAGCAGCCCAGGACTAGCGGGAGGGCCCCGCACAGATACGCAGTATTTT.

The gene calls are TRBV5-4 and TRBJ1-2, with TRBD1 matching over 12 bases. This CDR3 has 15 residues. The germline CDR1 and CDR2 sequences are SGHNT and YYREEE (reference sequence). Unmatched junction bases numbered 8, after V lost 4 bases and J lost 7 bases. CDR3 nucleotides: TGTGCCAGCAGCCACATCGGGACAGGGGGCGCTGGCTACACCTTC. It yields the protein CASSHIGTGGAGYTF.

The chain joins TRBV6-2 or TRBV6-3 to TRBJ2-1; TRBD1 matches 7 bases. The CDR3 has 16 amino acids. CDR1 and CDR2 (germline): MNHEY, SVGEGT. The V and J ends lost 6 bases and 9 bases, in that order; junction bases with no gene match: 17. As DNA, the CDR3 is TGTGCCAGCAGCCCTACCACGACAGGGTTGGCTAGTGAGCAGTTCTTC. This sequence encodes CASSPTTTGLASEQFF.

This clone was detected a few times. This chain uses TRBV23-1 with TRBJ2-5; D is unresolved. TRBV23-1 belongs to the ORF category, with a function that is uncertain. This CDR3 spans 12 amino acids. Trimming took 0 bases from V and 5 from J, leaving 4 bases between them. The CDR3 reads CASSQSRETQYF. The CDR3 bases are TGCGCCAGCAGTCAATCGAGGGAGACCCAGTACTTC.